This is a list of T cell receptor beta chains from one sample in a study of control samples from healthy donors and cancer patients. The data were produced by immunoSEQ multiplex PCR, yet TCRdb's version contains in-frame clones alone and is incomplete. The sample includes 160,000 or so clones, nearly 96% seen only once; the top ten take over 0.9%. Sequences were obtained from blood. Receptors originate from a woman aged 25 to 39 in good health. Each CDR3 is given with its conserved first and last residue. The order of the fields is D gene, V gene, J gene, clone size, CDR3 protein, CDR3 DNA. A D gene is named only where the DNA matches it firmly. The listing skips clone size in some rows; elsewhere it reads once, few, many or a size class.

.	TRBV7-9	TRBJ1-6	.	CASSLEQGDSPLHF	TGTGCCAGCAGCTTAGAACAGGGTGATTCACCCCTCCACTTT
.	TRBV5-1	TRBJ1-4	.	CASSQLPQGDVPNEKLFF	TGCGCCAGCAGCCAACTACCCCAAGGGGACGTCCCTAATGAAAAACTGTTTTTT
.	TRBV18	TRBJ1-3	.	CASSTSPGQSFGNTIYF	TGTGCCAGCTCAACAAGCCCAGGACAGTCATTTGGAAACACCATATATTTT
.	TRBV7-2	TRBJ1-5	few	CASSLGPRRQPQHF	TGTGCCAGCAGCTTAGGGCCCCGGAGGCAGCCCCAGCATTTT
TRBD1	TRBV5-1	TRBJ1-6	.	CASSLGQGASNSPLHF	TGCGCCAGCAGCTTGGGACAGGGGGCTTCGAATTCACCCCTCCACTTT
.	TRBV5-1	TRBJ2-1	once	CASSPLRPRAYNEQFF	TGCGCCAGCAGCCCCTTAAGGCCCCGGGCGTACAATGAGCAGTTCTTC
TRBD1	TRBV19	TRBJ1-6	.	CASRTGGPNSPLHF	TGTGCCAGCCGTACAGGGGGCCCCAATTCACCCCTCCACTTT
.	TRBV2	TRBJ2-1	.	CASNRGSYNEQFF	TGTGCCAGCAATAGGGGCTCCTACAATGAGCAGTTCTTC
.	TRBV28	TRBJ2-3	.	CASSYKMGRKSVPSTDTQYF	TGTGCCAGCAGCTATAAGATGGGACGGAAAAGTGTCCCTAGCACAGATACGCAGTATTTT
TRBD2	TRBV6-5	TRBJ2-1	.	CASSYTSGTRNEQFF	TGTGCCAGCAGTTACACTTCCGGGACTAGGAATGAGCAGTTCTTC
.	TRBV18	TRBJ1-1	.	CASSGGALNTEAFF	TGTGCCAGCTCTGGAGGTGCCTTGAACACTGAAGCTTTCTTT
TRBD1	TRBV13	TRBJ2-7	once	CASSLGQGASFGYEQYF	TGTGCCAGCAGCTTAGGACAGGGGGCATCGTTCGGCTACGAGCAGTACTTC
.	TRBV6-5	TRBJ2-3	.	CASSLGHPTDTQYF	TGTGCCAGCAGTCTGGGACACCCCACAGATACGCAGTATTTT
.	TRBV5-5	TRBJ2-3	.	CASSRTEFTDTQYF	TGTGCCAGCAGCAGGACAGAATTCACAGATACGCAGTATTTT
.	TRBV18	TRBJ2-2	.	CASSPPYGATGELFF	TGTGCCAGCTCACCACCGTACGGGGCCACCGGGGAGCTGTTTTTT
.	TRBV7-9	TRBJ1-2	.	CASSPDEPSYGYTF	TGTGCCAGCAGCCCCGATGAACCTTCCTATGGCTACACCTTC
TRBD1	TRBV6-1	TRBJ1-3	once	CASSEGLGQGFVYSGNTIYF	TGTGCCAGCAGTGAGGGCCTGGGACAGGGGTTTGTCTACTCTGGAAACACCATATATTTT
TRBD2	TRBV6-1	TRBJ2-1	once	CASSERLARHNEQFF	TGTGCCAGCAGTGAAAGACTAGCGCGCCACAATGAGCAGTTCTTC
.	TRBV7-2	TRBJ2-7	.	CASSLRGGSGPSYEQYF	TGTGCCAGCAGCTTAAGAGGTGGGAGCGGCCCATCCTACGAGCAGTACTTC
.	TRBV6-5	TRBJ2-1	once	CASSSVTGYNEQFF	TGTGCCAGCAGTTCCGTGACAGGATACAATGAGCAGTTCTTC
.	TRBV11-2	TRBJ2-5	.	CASSLQGPETQYF	TGTGCCAGCAGCCTTCAGGGTCCGGAGACCCAGTACTTC
.	TRBV12-3/TRBV12-4	TRBJ1-6	.	CASSRDLVTLHF	TGTGCCAGCAGTAGGGACCTCGTCACCCTCCACTTT
TRBD1	TRBV2	TRBJ2-5	once	CASSEGTGETQYF	TGTGCCAGCAGCGAAGGGACAGGAGAGACCCAGTACTTC
TRBD1	TRBV7-9	TRBJ1-2	.	CASSLPGTVGYTF	TGTGCCAGCAGCTTACCCGGGACAGTTGGCTACACCTTC
.	TRBV9	TRBJ2-3	.	CASSVGPGVSTDTQYF	TGTGCCAGCAGCGTAGGCCCAGGGGTGAGCACAGATACGCAGTATTTT
TRBD2	TRBV7-2	TRBJ2-1	.	CASSTTSGSIYNEQFF	TGTGCCAGCAGCACGACTAGCGGGAGTATATACAATGAGCAGTTCTTC
.	TRBV20-1	TRBJ1-1	.	CSASVQNTEAFF	TGCAGTGCTAGTGTCCAGAACACTGAAGCTTTCTTT
TRBD2	TRBV9	TRBJ2-1	.	CASSPGTSGGNNEQFF	TGTGCCAGCAGCCCAGGGACTAGCGGGGGGAACAATGAGCAGTTCTTC
.	TRBV5-4	TRBJ1-2	once	CASSPGPGRYTF	TGTGCCAGCAGCCCGGGTCCCGGTCGCTACACCTTC
.	TRBV3-1/TRBV3-2	TRBJ2-4	once	CASSQDSPFAAKNIQYF	TGTGCCAGCAGCCAAGATTCGCCCTTCGCGGCCAAAAACATTCAGTACTTC
.	TRBV10-2	TRBJ2-2	.	CASSELRSGELFF	TGCGCCAGCAGTGAACTGCGGAGCGGGGAGCTGTTTTTT
TRBD2	TRBV5-1	TRBJ2-3	.	CASNFLAGQPSTDTQYF	TGCGCCAGCAACTTCCTAGCGGGGCAACCGAGCACAGATACGCAGTATTTT
TRBD1	TRBV28	TRBJ1-1	few	CASSPEDRGNFIPEAFF	TGTGCCAGCAGTCCTGAGGACAGGGGGAACTTTATCCCTGAAGCTTTCTTT
.	TRBV28	TRBJ1-3	.	CASSLPTVRTGNTIYF	TGTGCCAGCAGTTTACCGACAGTTAGGACTGGAAACACCATATATTTT
.	TRBV5-1	TRBJ2-1	few	CASRPDDSYNEQFF	TGCGCCAGCCGTCCTGACGACTCCTACAATGAGCAGTTCTTC
.	TRBV20-1	TRBJ2-3	.	CSASTGTDTQYF	TGCAGTGCTAGTACAGGCACAGATACGCAGTATTTT
TRBD2	TRBV10-3	TRBJ2-3	.	CAIRGREGTDTQYF	TGTGCCATCAGAGGACGGGAGGGCACAGATACGCAGTATTTT
.	TRBV15	TRBJ1-4	.	CATSRAYRATNEKLFF	TGTGCCACCAGCAGAGCGTACAGGGCAACTAATGAAAAACTGTTTTTT
TRBD1	TRBV6-1	TRBJ2-7	.	CASSVSQGQGFYEQYF	TGTGCCAGCAGTGTATCCCAAGGACAGGGATTTTACGAGCAGTACTTC
.	TRBV27	TRBJ1-1	.	CASSLGSMNTEAFF	TGTGCCAGCAGTTTGGGTTCTATGAACACTGAAGCTTTCTTT
.	TRBV5-1	TRBJ1-6	.	CASSLVGAKDSPLHF	TGCGCCAGCAGCTTGGTGGGGGCTAAGGATTCACCCCTCCACTTT
TRBD2	TRBV3-1/TRBV3-2	TRBJ2-5	.	CASSQSGGSRGETQYF	TGTGCCAGCAGCCAAAGCGGCGGGAGCCGAGGGGAGACCCAGTACTTC
TRBD2	TRBV11-2	TRBJ2-1	.	CASSLVAGVEQFF	TGTGCCAGCAGCTTAGTGGCGGGAGTTGAGCAGTTCTTC
.	TRBV3-1/TRBV3-2	TRBJ2-3	.	CASSQELARGTDTQYF	TGTGCCAGCAGCCAAGAGCTAGCGCGGGGCACAGATACGCAGTATTTT
.	TRBV18	TRBJ1-1	once	CASSTDTNTEAFF	TGTGCCAGCTCGACGGACACGAACACTGAAGCTTTCTTT
.	TRBV16	TRBJ1-5	.	CASSQSGRAQPQHF	TGTGCCAGCAGCCAATCCGGCCGGGCTCAGCCCCAGCATTTT
.	TRBV6-5	TRBJ2-1	once	CASSGSSYNEQFF	TGTGCCAGCAGCGGGAGCTCCTACAATGAGCAGTTCTTC
TRBD1	TRBV15	TRBJ2-5	.	CATSRDPAPPGGTQYF	TGTGCCACCAGCAGAGACCCGGCTCCTCCAGGGGGGACCCAGTACTTC
TRBD1	TRBV11-2	TRBJ1-1	.	CASYPWGQGWTEAFF	TGTGCCAGCTACCCCTGGGGACAGGGCTGGACTGAAGCTTTCTTT
.	TRBV28	TRBJ2-5	.	CASSPPRSETQYF	TGTGCCAGCAGTCCCCCCCGGAGTGAGACCCAGTACTTC
.	TRBV6-5	TRBJ1-5	once	CASHGGYSNQPQHF	TGTGCCAGCCACGGTGGTTATAGCAATCAGCCCCAGCATTTT
TRBD1	TRBV10-3	TRBJ1-6	.	CAISPGQGSYNSPLHF	TGTGCCATCAGTCCCGGACAGGGGTCCTATAATTCACCCCTCCACTTT
.	TRBV19	TRBJ2-1	once	CASSPLGQGYNEQFF	TGTGCCAGCTCCCCTTTGGGGCAGGGCTACAATGAGCAGTTCTTC
.	TRBV30	TRBJ2-2	.	CAWSVRGPKNTGELFF	TGTGCCTGGAGTGTACGCGGACCTAAGAACACCGGGGAGCTGTTTTTT
.	TRBV10-3	TRBJ2-5	once	CAISDPSQETQYF	TGTGCCATCAGTGACCCCTCCCAAGAGACCCAGTACTTC
TRBD1	TRBV18	TRBJ1-1	.	CASSLTGGSTEAFF	TGTGCCAGCTCACTAACAGGGGGCTCCACTGAAGCTTTCTTT
TRBD1	TRBV29-1	TRBJ1-2	.	CSVGQGYGYTF	TGCAGCGTCGGACAGGGGTATGGCTACACCTTC
.	TRBV19	TRBJ2-7	.	CASSRDPGSYEQYF	TGTGCCAGTAGTCGCGACCCTGGCTCCTACGAGCAGTACTTC